Listed below are T cell receptor beta chains from one sample, sequenced in a study of breast tumors, draining lymph nodes, adjacent tissues. TCRdb reprocessed the multiplex PCR reads via MiXCR and lists one record per CDR3 protein. The sample records about 180,000 distinct CDR3 sequences, around a third being singletons. Sequencing was performed on axillary lymph node tissue. The source of these receptors is a female donor with breast cancer. Some clones in this sample may be carry-over from other donors' samples. Each CDR3 is given with its conserved first and last residue. Fields, in order: D gene, J gene, V gene, clone size, CDR3 protein, CDR3 DNA. D genes are given only for firm matches. Clone size, where shown, is once, few, many, or a class for clones that have expanded.

D: .; J: TRBJ2-7; V: TRBV4-2; size: many; CDR3: CASRDRNSYEQYF; DNA: TGTGCCAGCAGGGACAGAAACTCCTACGAGCAGTACTTC
D: .; J: TRBJ1-1; V: TRBV7-3; size: once; CDR3: CASSWGMNTEAFF; DNA: TGTGCCAGCAGCTGGGGGATGAACACTGAAGCTTTCTTT
D: .; J: TRBJ2-7; V: TRBV10-3; size: many; CDR3: CAISLPGDPFYEQYF; DNA: TGTGCCATCAGCCTCCCCGGGGATCCTTTCTACGAGCAGTACTTC
D: .; J: TRBJ1-4; V: TRBV20-1; size: .; CDR3: CSAGAGFNEKLFF; DNA: TGCAGTGCTGGAGCAGGGTTTAATGAAAAACTGTTTTTT
D: .; J: TRBJ1-5; V: TRBV24-1; size: .; CDR3: CATSVLPLRAGEEIQHF; DNA: TGTGCCACCAGTGTACTCCCCCTACGAGCGGGTGAAGAGATCCAGCATTTT
D: TRBD1; J: TRBJ2-7; V: TRBV9; size: many; CDR3: CASSPRGDRGFTYEQYF; DNA: TGTGCCAGCAGCCCCCGGGGGGACAGGGGTTTCACCTACGAGCAGTACTTC
D: .; J: TRBJ2-5; V: TRBV7-9; size: .; CDR3: CASSLVGTRGETQYF; DNA: TGTGCCAGCAGCCTAGTAGGGACCCGAGGTGAGACCCAGTACTTC
D: TRBD2; J: TRBJ2-2; V: TRBV4-2; size: many; CDR3: CASSQDQRWTLAGGTTGELFF; DNA: TGTGCCAGCAGCCAAGATCAGAGGTGGACACTAGCGGGAGGAACCACCGGGGAGCTGTTTTTT
D: .; J: TRBJ1-2; V: TRBV5-4; size: .; CDR3: CASSSRGGSRGRGYTF; DNA: TGTGCCAGCAGCTCTCGGGGGGGGTCGCGTGGGAGAGGCTACACCTTC
D: TRBD1; J: TRBJ2-7; V: TRBV20-1; size: .; CDR3: CSAEPGQNVYEQYF; DNA: TGCAGTGCCGAGCCGGGACAGAACGTCTACGAGCAGTACTTC
D: TRBD1; J: TRBJ1-6; V: TRBV2; size: many; CDR3: CASRGDSQYSPLHF; DNA: TGTGCCAGCAGGGGGGACAGCCAATATTCACCCCTCCACTTT
D: .; J: TRBJ2-5; V: TRBV25-1; size: many; CDR3: CASSEDWAGLRETQYF; DNA: TGTGCCAGCAGTGAAGACTGGGCAGGGTTAAGGGAGACCCAGTACTTC
D: TRBD2; J: TRBJ2-5; V: TRBV11-2; size: many; CDR3: CASSPRSGVHQETQYF; DNA: TGTGCCAGCAGCCCCCGCAGCGGGGTCCACCAAGAGACCCAGTACTTC
D: TRBD2; J: TRBJ2-5; V: TRBV7-7; size: many; CDR3: CASSLGASGIQETQYF; DNA: TGTGCTAGCAGCTTAGGGGCTAGCGGGATCCAAGAGACCCAGTACTTC
D: .; J: TRBJ2-1; V: TRBV7-6; size: many; CDR3: CASSLVGGFHNEQFF; DNA: TGTGCCAGCAGCTTGGTCGGGGGTTTCCACAATGAGCAGTTCTTC
D: .; J: TRBJ2-1; V: TRBV27; size: few; CDR3: CASSFRGHVATNNEQFF; DNA: TGTGCCAGCAGTTTCCGGGGACACGTGGCGACCAACAATGAGCAGTTCTTC
D: .; J: TRBJ1-2; V: TRBV7-9; size: many; CDR3: CASSFEGYYTF; DNA: TGTGCCAGCAGCTTTGAAGGGTACTACACCTTC
D: TRBD1; J: TRBJ1-3; V: TRBV9; size: .; CDR3: CASRGTGGTGNTIYF; DNA: TGTGCCAGCAGAGGTACAGGGGGCACTGGAAACACCATATATTTT
D: TRBD2; J: TRBJ2-2; V: TRBV4-2; size: many; CDR3: CASSPRLAGGGNTGELFF; DNA: TGTGCCAGCAGCCCACGACTAGCGGGAGGGGGGAACACCGGGGAGCTGTTTTTT
D: TRBD2; J: TRBJ2-3; V: TRBV5-6; size: .; CDR3: CASSRVTRTSGGFSDTQYF; DNA: TGTGCCAGCAGCCGCGTTACCCGGACTAGCGGGGGGTTCTCAGATACGCAGTATTTT
D: .; J: TRBJ2-3; V: TRBV7-3; size: many; CDR3: CASSALGLRTDTQYF; DNA: TGTGCCAGCAGCGCGTTGGGGTTGCGCACAGATACGCAGTATTTT
D: .; J: TRBJ2-3; V: TRBV7-6; size: many; CDR3: CASSPGGFTDTQYF; DNA: TGTGCCAGCAGCCCTGGGGGATTCACAGATACGCAGTATTTT
D: .; J: TRBJ2-5; V: TRBV6-8; size: .; CDR3: CAGAGQGQETQYF; DNA: TGTGCTGGGGCGGGGCAGGGGCAAGAGACCCAGTACTTC
D: .; J: TRBJ1-2; V: TRBV5-1; size: many; CDR3: CASSLTIPWRQVYGYTF; DNA: TGCGCCAGCAGCTTGACTATCCCGTGGCGGCAGGTCTATGGCTACACCTTC
D: .; J: TRBJ2-7; V: TRBV27; size: few; CDR3: CASSIRGTGPYEQYF; DNA: TGTGCCAGCAGTATCAGAGGGACGGGGCCCTACGAGCAGTACTTC